This T cell receptor (beta chain) was identified in a study of beta chain features in type 1 diabetes. The isolated RNA, all of it, was reverse transcribed, so expressed TCRB transcripts were what got sequenced. Each sample of naive, central memory or regulatory T cells had, on average, roughly 3.6 million reads. Libraries were prepared by immunoSEQ multiplex PCR; TCRdb keeps only in-frame clonotypes and omits some of them. The sample has about 280,000 clones, about 15% seen once. Findings and caveats of the study: A moderate, significant TCRB CDR3 shortening appeared in type 1 diabetes across four CD4+ subsets.

Per the germline V gene, CDR1 is SGHTA and CDR2 is FQGNSA. The junction had 8 bases not matched to a gene; V was cut back by 1 base and J by 5 bases. The CDR3 consists of 16 residues. This clone was detected only a few times. The antigen is unknown. V and J are TRBV7-2 and TRBJ2-3; TRBD2 matches at 8 bases. Input material: naive CD4+ T cells from blood. The TCR originated in a man younger than 35 with type 1 diabetes. The CDR3 region is CASSLGTSYRGDTQYF. Written as DNA, the CDR3 is TGTGCCAGCAGCTTAGGGACTAGCTATCGCGGAGATACGCAGTATTTT.